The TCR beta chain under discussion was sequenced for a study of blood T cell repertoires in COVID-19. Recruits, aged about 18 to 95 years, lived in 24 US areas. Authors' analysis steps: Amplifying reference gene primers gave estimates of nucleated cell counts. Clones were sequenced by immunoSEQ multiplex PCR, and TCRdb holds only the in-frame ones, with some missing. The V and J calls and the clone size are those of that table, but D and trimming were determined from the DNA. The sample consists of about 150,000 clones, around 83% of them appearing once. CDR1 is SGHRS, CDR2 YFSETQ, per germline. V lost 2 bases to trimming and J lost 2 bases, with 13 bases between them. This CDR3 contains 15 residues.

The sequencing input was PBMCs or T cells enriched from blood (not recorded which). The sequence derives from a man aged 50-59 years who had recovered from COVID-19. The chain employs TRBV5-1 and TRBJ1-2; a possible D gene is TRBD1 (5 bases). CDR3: CASSFDFRANYGYTF. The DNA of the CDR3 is TGCGCCAGCAGCTTTGATTTCAGGGCGAACTATGGCTACACCTTC.